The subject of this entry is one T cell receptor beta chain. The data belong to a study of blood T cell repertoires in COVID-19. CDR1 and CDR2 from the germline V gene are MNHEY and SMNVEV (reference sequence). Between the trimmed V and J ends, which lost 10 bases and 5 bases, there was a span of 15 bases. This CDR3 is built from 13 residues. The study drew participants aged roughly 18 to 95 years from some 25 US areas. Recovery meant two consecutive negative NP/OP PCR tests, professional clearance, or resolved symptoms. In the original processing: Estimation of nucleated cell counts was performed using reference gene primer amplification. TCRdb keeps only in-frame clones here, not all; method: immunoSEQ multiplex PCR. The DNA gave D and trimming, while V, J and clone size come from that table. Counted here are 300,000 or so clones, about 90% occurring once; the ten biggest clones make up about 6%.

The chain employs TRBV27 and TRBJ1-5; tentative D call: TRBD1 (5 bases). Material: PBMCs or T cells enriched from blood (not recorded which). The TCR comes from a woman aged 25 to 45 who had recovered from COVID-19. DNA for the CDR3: TGTGCCACCAGGGAGGGGTGGGATCAGCCCCAGCATTTT. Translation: CATREGWDQPQHF.